The 23 T cell receptor beta chains given below trace back to one sample, sequenced in a study of cytomegalovirus exposure and HLA in healthy donors. The PCR employed 60 Vbeta primers together with 13 Jbeta primers. Libraries were prepared by immunoSEQ multiplex PCR; TCRdb keeps only in-frame clonotypes and omits some of them. This sample yields 150,000 to 200,000 clones, of which roughly 73% are seen a single time; about 10% belongs to the top ten. Specimen: PBMCs. These receptors all stem from a man aged 18-30 years in good health and CMV-seropositive.

J is TRBJ2-2 and V is TRBV4-1; tentative D call: TRBD1 (5 bases). V lost 1 base and J 2 bases, leaving 14 bases between the germline ends. The CDR3 extends over 17 amino acids. The germline CDR1 and CDR2 sequences are MGHRA and YSYEKL. Written as DNA, the CDR3 is TGCGCCAGCAGCCAAGCGTCGACAGTCCTTAACACCGGGGAGCTGTTTTTT. This translates into CASSQASTVLNTGELFF.

This clone was found once. The chain joins TRBV28 to TRBJ2-3; the D gene is possibly TRBD2 (6 bases). From germline, CDR1 is MDHEN and CDR2 SYDVKM. Trimming cost V 5 bases and J 2 bases, with 26 bases left between them. The CDR3 consists of 19 residues. The CDR3 DNA follows: TGTGCCAGCAGTCCCCCCCTAGCGAAAGAACCAGAGGCCACAGATACGCAGTATTTT. Translated: CASSPPLAKEPEATDTQYF.

This clone appeared a single time. The V gene is TRBV7-9, the J gene TRBJ2-5; 11 positions agree with TRBD2. Looked up from germline, CDR1 is SEHNR and CDR2 is FQNEAQ (reference sequence). V was pared by 4 bases and J by 2 bases, with 3 bases of the junction left unmatched. The CDR3 length is 15 residues. This CDR3 is CASSWGLAAQETQYF. In nucleotides, the CDR3 is TGTGCCAGCAGCTGGGGACTAGCGGCTCAAGAGACCCAGTACTTC.

The chain employs TRBV5-8 and TRBJ1-2; D unclear. The V gene's germline CDR1 is SGHTS and CDR2 YDEGEE. This CDR3 region has 13 residues. The ends were cut back, 1 base at V and 5 bases at J, with 9 bases in the middle. DNA for the CDR3: TGTGCCAGCAGCTTGAAGTTAGTTTATGGCTACACCTTC. It yields the protein CASSLKLVYGYTF.

The chain has TRBV27 and TRBJ2-3; 10 bases match TRBD2. The junction had 7 bases not matched to a gene; V was cut back by 3 bases and J by 7 bases. Germline V lookup: CDR1 MNHEY, CDR2 SMNVEV (reference sequence). This CDR3 contains 15 residues. In nucleotides, the CDR3 is TGTGCCAGCAGTTTGCAACTAGCGGGGAGGAATACGCAGTATTTT. It translates to CASSLQLAGRNTQYF.

The chain recombines TRBV5-6 with TRBJ2-1; TRBD2 matches 7 bases. The CDR3 contains 11 residues. Germline V gene sequence: CDR1 SGHDT, CDR2 YYEEEE. The junction had 1 base not matched to a gene; V was cut back by 4 bases and J by 9 bases. Written as DNA, the CDR3 is TGTGCCAGCAGCGGGGGGGGTGAGCAGTTCTTC. Translating it yields CASSGGGEQFF.

A single count supports this clone. V and J are TRBV7-9 and TRBJ1-1, with D possibly being TRBD1 (6 bases). The V gene's germline CDR1 is SEHNR and CDR2 FQNEAQ (reference sequence). The CDR3 is made up of 16 amino acids. The V and J ends lost 5 bases and 1 base respectively, with 17 bases between them. CDR3 bases: TGTGCCAGCAGCCCCTGGGGAAGGGGGGGGAACACTGAAGCTTTCTTT. Residues: CASSPWGRGGNTEAFF.

This chain links TRBV19 with TRBJ2-4; TRBD1 matches at 8 bases. The CDR3 sequence is 18 residues long. V dropped 1 base and J dropped 0; count of bases not matched to a gene: 8. The germline V gene has CDR1 LNHDA and CDR2 SQIVND (reference sequence). CDR3 protein: CASSIVGQGSAAKNIQYF. The CDR3 nucleotides read TGTGCCAGTAGTATAGTAGGACAGGGTAGCGCAGCCAAAAACATTCAGTACTTC.

The chain is built from TRBV2 and TRBJ1-4; 7 nucleotides line up with TRBD1. V dropped 4 bases and J dropped 7; count of bases not matched to a gene: 6. The germline gives CDR1 SNHLY, CDR2 FYNNEI. The CDR3 runs to 14 residues. The CDR3 here is CASSGGQSGEKLFF. The CDR3 nucleotides read TGTGCCAGCAGTGGGGGACAGTCCGGTGAAAAACTGTTTTTT.

This chain connects TRBV2 to TRBJ1-1; D unresolved. The CDR3 has 12 residues. CDR1 SNHLY and CDR2 FYNNEI come from the germline V gene. Trimming removed 6 bases at V and 11 bases at J, with 16 bases between. CDR3 DNA sequence: TGTGCCAGCAGGGAATCCCGCTTTGGCGCTTTCTTT. Translation gives CASRESRFGAFF.

This clone was recorded many times. The J gene is TRBJ2-2, the V gene TRBV27; perhaps TRBD2 as D (6 bases). This CDR3 region has 14 residues. The V end lost 4 bases, the J end lost 3 bases, and 9 bases lay between the germline ends. Germline V gives CDR1 MNHEY, CDR2 SMNVEV (reference sequence). CDR3 sequence reads: CASSSGLYTGELFF. The DNA of the CDR3 is TGTGCCAGCAGTTCGGGACTTTACACCGGGGAGCTGTTTTTT.

V usage is TRBV30 and J usage is TRBJ2-7, with TRBD2 as a possible D gene (5 bases). Germline V gene lookup returns CDR1 GTSNPN and CDR2 SVGIG (reference sequence). The CDR3 runs to 12 residues. The V and J ends lost 0 bases and 6 bases respectively, with 9 bases between them. CDR3 in amino acids: CAWSVRGAEQYF. The DNA for the CDR3 is TGTGCCTGGAGTGTACGGGGTGCCGAGCAGTACTTC.

The V and J genes are TRBV5-1 and TRBJ1-4, with D maybe TRBD1 (6 bases). Trimming took off 4 bases at V and 5 bases at J, with 12 bases between the two ends. This CDR3 comprises 14 residues. From germline, CDR1 is SGHRS and CDR2 YFSETQ. The CDR3 DNA reads as TGCGCCAGCAGCGCCCAGGGGTTCAATGAAAAACTGTTTTTT. Protein sequence: CASSAQGFNEKLFF.

The CDR3 is CAISGDIGDLTQYF. CDR3 nucleotides: TGTGCCATCAGTGGAGATATTGGAGACTTGACCCAGTACTTC. The V call is TRBV10-3, the J call TRBJ2-5; D remains ambiguous. The CDR3 is 14 amino acids. V was pared by 4 bases and J by 7 bases, with 16 bases between. Germline V gene sequence: CDR1 ENHRY, CDR2 SYGVKD.

The V gene is TRBV5-4, the J gene TRBJ2-7; D is possibly TRBD2 (6 bases). The CDR3 covers 15 residues. V was shortened by 3 bases and J by 5 bases, with 18 bases between the two germline ends. Germline-derived CDR1 and CDR2 are SGHNT and YYREEE (reference sequence). CDR3 region: CASSSPSGVENEQYF. DNA for the CDR3: TGTGCCAGCAGCTCGCCATCGGGAGTCGAAAACGAGCAGTACTTC.

The chain uses TRBV7-9 and TRBJ1-2; weak D call: TRBD1 (5 bases). The CDR3 is made up of 15 amino acids. Germline V gene data show CDR1 as SEHNR and CDR2 as FQNEAQ (reference sequence). Between the trimmed V and J ends, which lost 5 bases and 8 bases, there was a span of 21 bases. The CDR3 DNA reads TGTGCCAGCAGCCCGGGGGACCGCCCGAATTGCGGCTACACCTTC. Translated, it gives CASSPGDRPNCGYTF.

In this sample, this clone turned up once. The genes are TRBV28 and TRBJ2-7, with a tentative D call TRBD2 (5 bases). V lost 3 bases, J lost 2 bases, and 32 bases lay in between. From germline, CDR1 is MDHEN and CDR2 SYDVKM. The CDR3 covers 21 residues. CDR3 sequence: CASSFLTLGSRRRGQAYEQYF. Written as DNA, the CDR3 is TGTGCCAGCAGTTTTTTAACTCTCGGCTCGAGACGAAGAGGGCAAGCCTACGAGCAGTACTTC.

The chain uses TRBV19 and TRBJ2-5; 9 nucleotides line up with TRBD2. The length of the CDR3 is 14 residues. Losses at the gene ends were 5 bases for V and 4 bases for J; bases not matched to a gene: 5. Germline V CDR1 and CDR2: LNHDA, SQIVND (reference sequence). DNA of the CDR3: TGTGCCAGTAGTTATAGCGGGAGTCGAGAGACCCAGTACTTC. This sequence encodes CASSYSGSRETQYF.

This clone was seen a single time. The V and J genes are TRBV6-4 and TRBJ2-1, with D perhaps matching TRBD2 (5 bases). CDR3 length: 12 residues. From germline, CDR1 is MRHNA and CDR2 SNTAGT. With 3 bases removed from V and 9 bases from J, the gap between germline ends came to 9 bases. CDR3 nucleotides: TGTGCCAGCAGTGATGGCCGGGGTGAGCAGTTCTTC. Translated, it gives CASSDGRGEQFF.

This clone was detected a few times. The chain joins TRBV5-4 to TRBJ2-1; 8 bases are shared with TRBD2. Germline V gene sequence: CDR1 SGHNT, CDR2 YYREEE (reference sequence). CDR3 size: 18 residues. Losses at the gene ends were 0 bases for V and 1 base for J; bases not matched to a gene: 9. Here the CDR3 reads CASSLDLSGLGSYNEQFF. The CDR3 DNA reads TGTGCCAGCAGCTTGGACCTTTCGGGACTAGGGTCCTACAATGAGCAGTTCTTC.

The CDR3 here is CASSVLGQGTPNEQFF. The CDR3 bases are TGTGCCAGCAGTGTTCTAGGACAGGGGACCCCCAATGAGCAGTTCTTC. The rearrangement joins TRBV6-1 to TRBJ2-1, with TRBD1 matching over 9 bases. This CDR3 is 16 amino acids long. V gave up 4 bases and J gave up 6 bases; unmatched junction bases: 10. Germline values: CDR1 MNHNS, CDR2 SASEGT.

The V gene is TRBV7-2, the J gene TRBJ2-3; D is possibly TRBD2 (5 bases). The CDR3 is made up of 13 amino acids. Trimming removed 2 bases at V and 5 bases at J, with 8 bases between. Per germline, CDR1 SGHTA and CDR2 FQGNSA. For the CDR3, the DNA is TGTGCCAGCAGCTTAATACGGGAAGATACGCAGTATTTT. Amino acid sequence: CASSLIREDTQYF.

V and J are TRBV28 and TRBJ1-5; 8 bases are shared with TRBD1. Germline assignment: CDR1 MDHEN and CDR2 SYDVKM. V gave up 6 bases and J gave up 1 base; unmatched junction bases: 11. CDR3 length: 17 amino acids. As DNA, the CDR3 is TGTGCCAGCAGGACAGGGGAGGGCCTTAGCAGCAATCAGCCCCAGCATTTT. It specifies CASRTGEGLSSNQPQHF.